What follows are 10 T cell receptor beta chains derived from one specimen sequenced in a study of CD8+ T cells in alopecia areata. TCR sequencing used cDNA made by reverse transcription of extracted RNA. Sequencing used immunoSEQ multiplex PCR; TCRdb keeps in-frame clones, though not all of them. This table holds 93,000 or so clones, more than 75% found once. Treatment given: oral pan-JAK inhibitor, 5-10 mg twice daily. Sequenced material: CD8+ T cells sorted from blood, taken at approximately week 31, from a patient treated with tofacitinib. Source of these receptors: a human donor with alopecia areata.

V and J are TRBV27 and TRBJ2-3; 11 nucleotides align to TRBD2. Germline assignment: CDR1 MNHEY and CDR2 SMNVEV (reference sequence). The CDR3 is made up of 16 amino acids. V dropped 2 bases and J dropped 4; count of bases not matched to a gene: 5. Here the CDR3 reads CASSLGTSGGADTQYF. DNA of the CDR3: TGTGCCAGCAGTTTAGGGACTAGCGGAGGTGCAGATACGCAGTATTTT.

This chain uses TRBV5-1 with TRBJ2-7; TRBD2 is a possible D gene (5 bases). This CDR3 has 13 amino acids. V lost 0 bases and J lost 6, with 10 bases in between. Germline assignment: CDR1 SGHRS and CDR2 YFSETQ. This CDR3 reads CASSLDGAGEQYF. The CDR3 DNA reads TGCGCCAGCAGCTTGGACGGCGCGGGCGAGCAGTACTTC.

This clone was seen a few times. Written as DNA, the CDR3 is TGTGCCTGGAGGGGGGGACTAGTATACAATGAGCAGTTCTTC. Translation gives CAWRGGLVYNEQFF. The chain combines TRBV30 with TRBJ2-1, with TRBD2 matching over 8 bases. The CDR3 runs 14 residues. The V and J ends lost 3 bases and 4 bases, in that order; junction bases with no gene match: 5. Germline CDR1 GTSNPN, CDR2 SVGIG (reference sequence).

The V and J genes are TRBV6-5 and TRBJ2-1; a possible D gene is TRBD2 (6 bases). V lost 5 bases, J lost 0 bases, and 11 bases lay in between. The germline CDR1 and CDR2 sequences are MNHEY and SVGAGI. This CDR3 spans 15 amino acids. CDR3 nucleotides: TGTGCCAGCAGTGCTAGCGCGAGCTCCTACAATGAGCAGTTCTTC. Translation gives CASSASASSYNEQFF.

A single count supports this clone. The chain joins TRBV2 to TRBJ1-1, with D perhaps matching TRBD1 (6 bases). Germline CDR1 and CDR2: SNHLY and FYNNEI. Trimming removed 6 bases from V and 11 bases from J, with 19 bases in between. This CDR3 is built from 13 residues. The CDR3 reads CASSDHRVVSAFF. The CDR3, as DNA: TGTGCCAGCAGCGATCACAGGGTAGTTTCTGCTTTCTTT.

This chain links TRBV19 with TRBJ2-3; D possibly matches TRBD1 or TRBD2 (5 bases each). The V gene's germline CDR1 is LNHDA and CDR2 SQIVND (reference sequence). This CDR3 is 16 amino acids long. Between the trimmed V and J ends, which lost 5 bases and 4 bases, there was a span of 19 bases. The CDR3 is CASSPSFGRDADTQYF. The CDR3 DNA reads as TGTGCCAGTAGTCCCTCCTTCGGTAGGGACGCAGATACGCAGTATTTT. The complete variable domain, with remaining parts taken from reference TRBV19 and TRBJ2-3, reads DGGITQSPKYLFRKEGQNVTLSCEQNLNHDAMYWYRQDPGQGLRLIYYSQIVNDFQKGDIAEGYSVSREKKESFPLTVTSAQKNPTAFYLCASSPSFGRDADTQYFGPGTRLTVL.

The rearrangement joins TRBV4-1 to TRBJ2-7; no firm D call. Looked up from germline, CDR1 is MGHRA and CDR2 is YSYEKL. Trimming stripped 0 bases from V and 0 bases from J, with 9 bases between. This CDR3 spans 15 amino acids. CDR3 DNA sequence: TGCGCCAGCAGCCAAGATGGGTACAGCTCCTACGAGCAGTACTTC. Translated: CASSQDGYSSYEQYF.

This chain links TRBV27 with TRBJ2-7, with TRBD1 matching 9 bases. This CDR3 spans 16 amino acids. Germline CDR1 is MNHEY and CDR2 is SMNVEV (reference sequence). V lost 4 bases and J lost 4; bases outside the gene matches: 11. The CDR3 spells CASSWVSGQGRYEQYF. The CDR3 DNA sequence: TGTGCCAGCAGTTGGGTGTCGGGACAGGGTCGGTACGAGCAGTACTTC.

The chain joins TRBV5-1 to TRBJ2-7, with 11 bases aligning to TRBD1. CDR1 is SGHRS, CDR2 YFSETQ, per germline. Trimming removed 4 bases from V and 3 bases from J; junction bases left unmatched: 6. The CDR3 loop spans 15 amino acids. The CDR3 bases are TGCGCCAGCAGCCAAGGGACAGGGGGTATCTACGAGCAGTACTTC. It yields the protein CASSQGTGGIYEQYF. Drawing the rest from reference TRBV5-1 and TRBJ2-7, the complete variable domain is KAGVTQTPRYLIKTRGQQVTLSCSPISGHRSVSWYQQTPGQGLQFLFEYFSETQRNKGNFPGRFSGRQFSNSRSEMNVSTLELGDSALYLCASSQGTGGIYEQYFGPGTRLTVT.

The CDR3, as DNA: TGTGCCAGCAGCCCTAATCGGGCAGGAGCTCCAGATACGCAGTATTTT. This sequence encodes CASSPNRAGAPDTQYF. The chain recombines TRBV2 with TRBJ2-3; no reliable D call. Deletions cut 6 bases from V and 4 bases from J, with 20 bases between. This CDR3 is 16 amino acids long. CDR1 and CDR2 from the germline V gene are SNHLY and FYNNEI.